This paragraph covers one TCR beta chain sequence. Its antigen is still unknown. Stated treatment: around 19 received Ad26.COV2.S at low or high dose, single or two shots; 5 received placebo; per-sample allocation not given. Collection of samples fell on day 63 after the first vaccine or placebo injection. It was Wuhan-strain SARS-CoV-2 spike that the Ad26 vaccine vector expressed. The germline V and J ends were trimmed by 1 base and 8 bases, with 17 bases remaining between them. Looked up from germline, CDR1 is MGHRA and CDR2 is YSYEKL. The CDR3 extends over 15 amino acids. The table came from immunoSEQ multiplex PCR; TCRdb's copy has only in-frame clones and leaves some out. The table records 450,000 to 550,000 clones, 80% to 90% of them present only once. The sample is drawn from a study of Ad26.COV2.S vaccination and SARS-CoV-2 variants. As for the study in general: In the study, Ad26.COV2.S was injected intramuscularly once, or twice 56 days apart.

Study observations and caveats: Reportedly, after vaccination the spike-specific CD8+ and CD4+ T cell responses displayed substantial breadth.

The clonotype originates from a person aged 18-60 years who received the Ad26.COV2.S COVID-19 vaccine or a placebo. Sequenced here: peripheral blood, sampled in a trial of Ad26.COV2.S vaccine versus placebo. This chain joins TRBV4-1 and TRBJ1-2; a weak D match, TRBD1 (5 bases). The CDR3 here is CASSQVAGILLGYTF. The DNA for the CDR3 is TGCGCCAGCAGCCAAGTTGCAGGGATATTGCTGGGCTACACCTTC.